This T cell receptor (beta chain) was recovered during a study of CD8+ T cells in alopecia areata. The treatment was: oral pan-JAK inhibitor, 5-10 mg twice daily. It was cDNA, reverse transcribed from extracted RNA, that served as the sequencing template. The table came from immunoSEQ multiplex PCR; TCRdb's copy has only in-frame clones and leaves some out. The sample lists roughly 200,000 clones, approximately 56% occurring once. The CDR3 covers 12 residues. From germline, CDR1 is LGHNT and CDR2 FRNRAP. V lost 5 bases, J lost 6 bases, and 9 bases lay in between. This receptor was taken from a human donor with alopecia areata. This sequence joins TRBV12-5 and TRBJ2-3, with D uncertain. The material was CD4+ T cells sorted from blood, obtained at week 4, from a patient treated with tofacitinib. The CDR3 bases are TGTGCTAGTGGTCACAGCGCGGATACGCAGTATTTT. Residues: CASGHSADTQYF.